Included here is one T cell receptor beta chain sequence, with context. Its cognate antigen is unknown. The TCR beta profiling, which covered VDJ combination and CDR3 sequence, was carried out using genomic DNA as the template. TCRdb processed the reads anew with MiXCR; each CDR3 protein has one entry. The sample includes hundreds of thousands of distinct CDR3 sequences, around a third of them seen just once. In germline, CDR1 is SNHLY, CDR2 FYNNEI. V lost 7 bases to trimming and J lost 2 bases; unmatched junction nucleotides: 5. This CDR3 has 14 amino acids. Selection for sequencing was limited to patients who had shown CD8+CD57+ cell expansion by flow cytometry. No patient had been given any therapy when blood was sampled. These data are taken from a study of CD8+CD57+ T cells in acquired aplastic anemia. Study outcomes and limitations: Overlapping CD8+ CDR3 repertoires of patients and controls contained roughly 27 shared sequences.

This rearrangement joins TRBV2 to TRBJ2-3; 8 bases align to TRBD2. This TCR was sampled from a human donor with aplastic anemia. Sequenced input: sorted CD4+, CD8+, or CD8+CD57+ T cells (not recorded which) from PBMCs. CDR3 loop: CASIASGHTDTQYF. The CDR3 coding sequence is TGTGCCAGCATCGCTAGCGGGCACACAGATACGCAGTATTTT.